A single sample is the source of the 22 T cell receptor beta chains below, sequenced in a study of glioma-infiltrating T cells. Amplification of TCR alpha and beta CDR3 regions from RNA used iRepertoire nested multiplex PCR. MiXCR, applied by TCRdb to the multiplex PCR reads, yields one record per CDR3 protein. The profile covers around 390,000 distinct CDR3 sequences, with 41% appearing a single time and around 12% taken by the ten largest. Material: glioma tissue, nonneoplastic brain tissue, or PBMCs (not recorded which). The receptors originated from a human donor with low-grade glioma or glioblastoma, undergoing nonglioma brain surgery, or in good health (not recorded which).

A note on this clonotype: A much more abundant neighbour one base away suggests this may be a read error. The chain employs TRBV27 and TRBJ2-7, with 7 bases matching TRBD2. The length of the CDR3 is 17 residues. Germline V gene data show CDR1 as MNHEY and CDR2 as SMNVEV (reference sequence). J gave up 7 bases and V 2 bases, and 17 bases lay outside the gene matches. In DNA form, the CDR3 reads TGTGCCAGCAGTTTACTCTCGTTCGGGGGGACCGCCAATGAGCAGTACTTC. This translates into CASSLLSFGGTANEQYF.

Of note for this clonotype: This could be a read error, since a much larger clone is one nucleotide away. The CDR3 ends on some other residue instead of the conserved phenylalanine or tryptophan, so this is likely a read error. This sequence joins TRBV6-1 and TRBJ2-3; TRBD2 agrees at 7 bases. The ends lost 7 bases at V and 2 bases at J; junction bases unmatched: 6. The CDR3 totals 14 residues. The germline gives CDR1 MNHNS, CDR2 SASEGT. CDR3 in DNA: TGTGCCAGCAACGTTCTAGCGGCCACAGATACGCAGTATTCT. It yields the protein CASNVLAATDTQYS.

This clonotype was observed a few times. The chain is built from TRBV19 and TRBJ2-7; D gene uncertain. Germline V gene sequence: CDR1 LNHDA, CDR2 SQIVND (reference sequence). The germline V and J ends were trimmed by 7 bases and 2 bases, with 15 bases remaining between them. The CDR3 length is 14 residues. CDR3 region: CASTPRVLPYEQYF. CDR3 bases: TGTGCCAGTACTCCTCGGGTCCTTCCCTACGAGCAGTACTTC. Full variable domain (missing parts from reference TRBV19 and TRBJ2-7): DGGITQSPKYLFRKEGQNVTLSCEQNLNHDAMYWYRQDPGQGLRLIYYSQIVNDFQKGDIAEGYSVSREKKESFPLTVTSAQKNPTAFYLCASTPRVLPYEQYFGPGTRLTVT.

As concerns this clonotype: A clone one base away is much larger, so this may be a read error. The chain combines TRBV25-1 with TRBJ1-1; 7 nucleotides match TRBD1. CDR1 is MGHDK, CDR2 SYGVNS, per germline. V gave up 1 base and J gave up 0 bases; unmatched junction bases: 11. The CDR3 loop spans 18 amino acids. CDR3 residues: CASSEWGKGALMNTEAFF. The CDR3 DNA follows: TGTGCCAGCAGTGAATGGGGAAAGGGGGCGCTGATGAACACTGAAGCTTTCTTT.

With respect to this clonotype: A read error is possible here, since a much larger clone lies one base away. The chain employs TRBV6-2 or TRBV6-3 and TRBJ1-6; 10 bases agree with TRBD1. CDR1 MNHEY and CDR2 SVGEGT come from the germline V gene. The CDR3 sequence is 14 residues long. In DNA form, the CDR3 reads TGTGCCAGTAACCGGGACAGGGGCAATTCAACCCTCCACTTT. Its translation: CASNRDRGNSTLHF.

This clonotype was counted a few times. Germline is not matched at one junction end, which may reflect a read error. The chain employs TRBV6-5 and TRBJ2-6, with TRBD1 matching 8 bases. Looked up from germline, CDR1 is MNHEY and CDR2 is SVGAGI. CDR3 size: 19 residues. The CDR3 nucleotides read TGTGCCAGCAGCTACATGGTTGGACAGGGAGGTTCTGGGGCCAACGTCCTGACTTTT. Translated: CASSYMVGQGGSGANVLTF.

This clonotype was detected once. The genes are TRBV28 and TRBJ2-1, with TRBD2 matching 9 bases. V lost 6 bases and J lost 8; bases outside the gene matches: 14. The CDR3 has 16 residues. The germline gives CDR1 MDHEN, CDR2 SYDVKM. CDR3 amino acids: CASRPRGSGSGDEQFF. The CDR3 DNA reads as TGTGCCAGCAGACCCCGTGGTAGCGGGAGCGGCGATGAGCAGTTCTTC.

This clonotype has a count of ten or more. The chain couples TRBV20-1 to TRBJ2-1; the D is unclear. Trimming shortened V by 4 bases and J by 10 bases, and 14 bases separated the two germline ends. There are 12 residues in the CDR3. CDR1 is DFQATT and CDR2 is SNEGSKA in the germline V gene (reference sequence). The CDR3 reads CSATTGRQEQFF. The CDR3 DNA follows: TGCAGTGCTACCACCGGCAGGCAGGAGCAGTTCTTC.

The V call is TRBV29-1, the J call TRBJ2-1; D is perhaps TRBD1 (5 bases). The CDR3 runs 16 residues. Germline V gene data show CDR1 as SQVTM and CDR2 as ANQGSEA. V gave up 1 base and J gave up 2 bases, with 15 bases separating them. This chain's CDR3 is CSVEVQGRLTYNEQFF. DNA of the CDR3: TGCAGCGTTGAAGTCCAGGGCAGGCTGACCTACAATGAGCAGTTCTTC.

This clonotype was recorded at least ten times. This chain joins TRBV6-1 and TRBJ2-1; D could derive from TRBD1 or TRBD2 (6 bases each). Germline CDR1 MNHNS, CDR2 SASEGT. V lost 7 bases to trimming and J lost 7 bases, with 17 bases between them. This CDR3 has 14 amino acids. CDR3 sequence: CASTLAGGSNEQFF. Written as DNA, the CDR3 is TGTGCCAGCACATTAGCCGGGGGCTCGAATGAGCAGTTCTTC.

The chain is built from TRBV6-1 and TRBJ1-1; unclear D gene. Trimming stripped 8 bases from V and 2 bases from J, with 9 bases between. Germline-derived CDR1 and CDR2 are MNHNS and SASEGT. CDR3 length: 12 residues. The CDR3 sequence is CASAGDNTEAFF. CDR3 in DNA: TGTGCCAGCGCTGGGGATAACACTGAAGCTTTCTTT.

J is TRBJ2-1 and V is TRBV18, with D possibly TRBD1 on 6 matching bases. Trimming removed 1 base from V and 11 bases from J, with 21 bases in between. Germline V gives CDR1 KGHSH, CDR2 LQKENI. This CDR3 spans 16 amino acids. In nucleotides, the CDR3 is TGTGCCAGCTCACCACTACCCGGGACAAGCTACTATAAGCAGTTCTTC. Protein: CASSPLPGTSYYKQFF.

Only one count was recorded for this clonotype. V is TRBV5-1 and J is TRBJ2-2; no clear D gene. Germline V CDR1 and CDR2: SGHRS, YFSETQ. CDR3 length: 14 residues. V lost 4 bases, J lost 0 bases, and 7 bases lay in between. CDR3 residues: CASSTPPNTGELFF. DNA for the CDR3: TGCGCCAGCAGCACCCCCCCGAACACCGGGGAGCTGTTTTTT. Full variable domain (outside the CDR3, taken from reference TRBV5-1 and TRBJ2-2): KAGVTQTPRYLIKTRGQQVTLSCSPISGHRSVSWYQQTPGQGLQFLFEYFSETQRNKGNFPGRFSGRQFSNSRSEMNVSTLELGDSALYLCASSTPPNTGELFFGEGSRLTVL.

The chain combines TRBV4-2 with TRBJ2-1, with D perhaps being TRBD1 or TRBD2 (5 bases each). V gave up 5 bases and J gave up 4 bases, with 15 bases separating them. Per the germline V gene, CDR1 is LGHNA and CDR2 is YNFKEQ. The CDR3 is 15 residues long. The CDR3 DNA follows: TGTGCCAGCAGCTTTTGGGACGGATCATACAATGAGCAGTTCTTC. Its protein product is CASSFWDGSYNEQFF.

This clonotype was observed a handful of times. This chain links TRBV25-1 with TRBJ2-2; possibly TRBD1 or TRBD2 for D (6 bases each). V lost 3 bases and J 4 bases, leaving 12 bases between the germline ends. CDR3 length: 15 amino acids. The V gene's germline CDR1 is MGHDK and CDR2 SYGVNS. The CDR3 DNA reads as TGTGCCAGCAGTGATGAGAGGGGGGCCACCGGGGAGCTGTTTTTT. As protein: CASSDERGATGELFF.

Comments on this clonotype: A much larger clone is a single base away; this may be a read error. The genes are TRBV15 and TRBJ2-1; D remains unclear. This CDR3 comprises 15 residues. The V gene's germline CDR1 is LNHNV and CDR2 YYDKDF (reference sequence). The CDR3 reads CAASRPSTSYNEQFF. The CDR3 coding sequence is TGTGCCGCCAGCAGACCGAGTACCTCCTACAATGAGCAGTTCTTC.

About this clonotype itself: A much larger clone differs by one base, so this may be a read error. V and J are TRBV20-1 and TRBJ2-3; D unresolved. Germline V lookup: CDR1 DFQATT, CDR2 SNEGSKA (reference sequence). CDR3 length: 11 amino acids. Between the trimmed V and J ends, which lost 6 bases and 8 bases, there was a span of 12 bases. The CDR3: CSAITHGTQYF. DNA of the CDR3: TGCAGTGCCATCACCCACGGTACGCAGTATTTT.

About this clonotype: This could be a read error, since a much larger clone is one nucleotide away. V and J are TRBV6-5 and TRBJ1-2; no definite D call. The CDR3 contains 13 residues. Germline V gene lookup returns CDR1 MNHEY and CDR2 SVGAGI. CDR3 in amino acids: CASSYGSLYGYNF. DNA of the CDR3: TGTGCCAGCAGTTACGGTAGCCTCTATGGCTACAACTTC.

CDR3 DNA sequence: TGTGCCAGCAGCTTCGTGGCTCCCCCCCCAGATACGCAGTATTTT. Protein: CASSFVAPPPDTQYF. The chain carries TRBV7-2 and TRBJ2-3, with unresolved D. The CDR3 length is 15 residues. Trimming shortened V by 3 bases and J by 4 bases, and 14 bases separated the two germline ends. Germline V gene sequence: CDR1 SGHTA, CDR2 FQGNSA.

This clonotype was observed a few times. This CDR3 reads CASSYTSGYYEQYF. CDR3 bases: TGTGCCAGCAGCTATACTAGCGGATACTACGAGCAGTACTTC. V is TRBV7-9 and J is TRBJ2-7, with TRBD2 identical over 8 bases. V lost 4 bases to trimming and J lost 3 bases; unmatched junction nucleotides: 5. CDR3 size: 14 residues. CDR1 and CDR2 from the germline V gene are SEHNR and FQNEAQ (reference sequence). Filled out from reference TRBV7-9 and TRBJ2-7, the complete variable domain reads DTGVSQNPRHKITKRGQNVTFRCDPISEHNRLYWYRQTLGQGPEFLTYFQNEAQLEKSRLLSDRFSAERPKGSFSTLEIQRTEQGDSAMYLCASSYTSGYYEQYFGPGTRLTVT.

This clonotype appeared many times. The chain combines TRBV27 with TRBJ2-1; 7 bases are shared with TRBD2. V trimming: 2 bases; J trimming: 3 bases; junction bases outside the gene matches: 4. Per germline, CDR1 MNHEY and CDR2 SMNVEV (reference sequence). This CDR3 is built from 15 residues. The CDR3 loop reads CASSLGRASYNEQFF. DNA for the CDR3: TGTGCCAGCAGTTTAGGGAGGGCCAGCTACAATGAGCAGTTCTTC.

This clonotype showed up many times. V is TRBV6-1 and J is TRBJ2-1; 14 positions match TRBD2. The CDR3 covers 17 residues. Germline CDR1 reads MNHNS; CDR2 reads SASEGT. Trimming removed 5 bases from V and 7 bases from J; junction bases left unmatched: 10. The CDR3, as DNA: TGTGCCAGCAGTAAACATGGGACTAGCGGGAGCGTTAATGAGCAGTTCTTC. This gives the protein CASSKHGTSGSVNEQFF.